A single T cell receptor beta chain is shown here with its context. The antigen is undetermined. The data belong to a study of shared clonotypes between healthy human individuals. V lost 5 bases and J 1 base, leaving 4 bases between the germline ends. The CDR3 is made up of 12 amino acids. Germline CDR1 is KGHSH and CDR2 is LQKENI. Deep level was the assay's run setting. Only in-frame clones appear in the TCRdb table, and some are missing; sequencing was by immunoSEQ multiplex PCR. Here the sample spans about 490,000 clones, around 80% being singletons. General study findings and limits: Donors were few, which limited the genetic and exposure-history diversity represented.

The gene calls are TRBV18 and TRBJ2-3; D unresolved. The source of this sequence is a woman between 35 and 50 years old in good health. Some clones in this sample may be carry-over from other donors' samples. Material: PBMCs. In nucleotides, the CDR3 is TGTGCCAGCTCAGGGGGCACAGATACGCAGTATTTT. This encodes CASSGGTDTQYF.